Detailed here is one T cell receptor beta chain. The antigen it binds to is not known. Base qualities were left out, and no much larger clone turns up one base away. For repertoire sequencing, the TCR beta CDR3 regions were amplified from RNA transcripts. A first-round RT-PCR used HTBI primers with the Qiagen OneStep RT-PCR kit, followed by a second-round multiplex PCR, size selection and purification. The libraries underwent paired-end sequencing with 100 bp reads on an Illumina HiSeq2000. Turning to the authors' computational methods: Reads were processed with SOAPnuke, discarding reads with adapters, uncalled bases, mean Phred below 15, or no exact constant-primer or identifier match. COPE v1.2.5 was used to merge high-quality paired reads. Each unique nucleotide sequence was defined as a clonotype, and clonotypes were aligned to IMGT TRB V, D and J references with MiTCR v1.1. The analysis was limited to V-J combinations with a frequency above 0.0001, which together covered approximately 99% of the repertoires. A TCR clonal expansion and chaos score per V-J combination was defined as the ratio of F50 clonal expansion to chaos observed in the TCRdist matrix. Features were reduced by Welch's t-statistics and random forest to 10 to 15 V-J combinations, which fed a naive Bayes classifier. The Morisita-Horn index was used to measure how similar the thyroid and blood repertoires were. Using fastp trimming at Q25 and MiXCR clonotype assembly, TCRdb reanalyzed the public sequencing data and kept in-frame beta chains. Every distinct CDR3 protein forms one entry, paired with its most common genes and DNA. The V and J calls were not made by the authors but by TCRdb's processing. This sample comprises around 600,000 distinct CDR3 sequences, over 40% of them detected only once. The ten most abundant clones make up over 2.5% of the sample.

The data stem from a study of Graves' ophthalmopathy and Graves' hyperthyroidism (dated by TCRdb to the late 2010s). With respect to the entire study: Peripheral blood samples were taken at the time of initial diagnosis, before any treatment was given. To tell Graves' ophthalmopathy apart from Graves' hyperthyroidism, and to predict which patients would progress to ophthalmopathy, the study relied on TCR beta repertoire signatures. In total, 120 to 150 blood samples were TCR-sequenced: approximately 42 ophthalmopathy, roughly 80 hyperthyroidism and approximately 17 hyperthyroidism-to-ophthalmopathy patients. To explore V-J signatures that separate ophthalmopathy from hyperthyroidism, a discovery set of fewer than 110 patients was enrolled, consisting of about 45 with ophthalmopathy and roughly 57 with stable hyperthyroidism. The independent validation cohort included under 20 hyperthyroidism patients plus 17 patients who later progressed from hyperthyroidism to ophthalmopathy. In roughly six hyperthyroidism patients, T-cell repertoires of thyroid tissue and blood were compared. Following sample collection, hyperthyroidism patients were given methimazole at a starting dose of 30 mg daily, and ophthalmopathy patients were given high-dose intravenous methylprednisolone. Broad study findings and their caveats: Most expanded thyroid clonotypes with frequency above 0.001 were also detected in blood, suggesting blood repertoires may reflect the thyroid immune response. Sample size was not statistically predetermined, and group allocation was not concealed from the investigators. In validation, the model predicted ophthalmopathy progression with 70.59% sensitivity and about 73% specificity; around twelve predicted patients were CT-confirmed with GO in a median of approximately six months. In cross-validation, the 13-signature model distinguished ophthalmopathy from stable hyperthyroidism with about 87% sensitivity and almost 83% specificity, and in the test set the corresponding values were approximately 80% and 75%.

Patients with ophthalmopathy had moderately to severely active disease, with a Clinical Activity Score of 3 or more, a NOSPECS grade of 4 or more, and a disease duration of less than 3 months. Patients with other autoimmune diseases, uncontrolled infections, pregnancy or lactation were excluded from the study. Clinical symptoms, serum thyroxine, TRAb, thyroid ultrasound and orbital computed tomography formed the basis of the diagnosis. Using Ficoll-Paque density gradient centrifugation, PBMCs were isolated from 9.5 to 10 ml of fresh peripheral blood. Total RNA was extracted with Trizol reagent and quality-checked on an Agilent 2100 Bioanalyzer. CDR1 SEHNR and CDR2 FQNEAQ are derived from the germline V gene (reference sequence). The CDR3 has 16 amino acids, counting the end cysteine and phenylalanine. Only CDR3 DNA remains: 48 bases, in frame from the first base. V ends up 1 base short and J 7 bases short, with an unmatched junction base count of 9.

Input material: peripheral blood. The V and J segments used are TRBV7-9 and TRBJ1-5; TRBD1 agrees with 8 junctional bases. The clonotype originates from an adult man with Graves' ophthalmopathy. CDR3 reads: CASSLGATGVNQPQHF. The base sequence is TGTGCCAGCAGCTTAGGAGCGACAGGGGTCAACCAGCCCCAGCATTTT.